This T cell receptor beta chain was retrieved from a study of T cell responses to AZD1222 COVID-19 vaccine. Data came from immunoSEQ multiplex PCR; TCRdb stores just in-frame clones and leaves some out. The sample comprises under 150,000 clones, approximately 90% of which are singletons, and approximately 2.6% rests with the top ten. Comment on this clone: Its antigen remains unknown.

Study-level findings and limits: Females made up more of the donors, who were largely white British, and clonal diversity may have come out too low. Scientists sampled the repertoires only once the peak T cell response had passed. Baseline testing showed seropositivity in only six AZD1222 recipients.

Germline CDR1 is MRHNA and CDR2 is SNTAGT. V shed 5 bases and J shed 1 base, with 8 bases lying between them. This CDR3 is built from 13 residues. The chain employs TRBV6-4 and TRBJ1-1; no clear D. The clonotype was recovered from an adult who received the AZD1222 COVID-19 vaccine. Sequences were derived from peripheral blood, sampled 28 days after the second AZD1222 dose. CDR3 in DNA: TGTGCCAGCAGTCAACACGGGAACACTGAAGCTTTCTTT. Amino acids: CASSQHGNTEAFF.